This T cell receptor (beta chain) derives from a study of T cell responses to AZD1222 COVID-19 vaccine (dated by TCRdb to about 2021). The study in broad terms: Because spike-specific TCR depth and breadth did not differ between the two schedules, AZD1222 recipients who got a second dose at roughly 4 weeks were pooled with those who got a second dose at roughly 12 weeks. A total of roughly 240 trial participants underwent TCR sequencing, of whom 207 received two doses of AZD1222 and about 26 received two doses of the MenACWY control vaccine. Trial participants were enrolled by age into 18-55, 56-69 and 70-plus year subgroups, with about 150, 28 and 57 TCR-sequenced participants respectively. What the work shows at the level of the full study, not this receptor alone: In the small 56-69-year group, the increase in depth fell short of significance, most likely because of low power. The whole spike protein was spanned by vaccine-associated CD4 TCRs, and dominant responses were seen in regions 160-218 and 743-854. Epitopes outside the regions mutated in the B.1.351 and B.1.1.7 variants were reportedly recognized by nearly half of the unique spike-specific TCRs. After two AZD1222 doses, both the breadth and the depth of spike-specific TCRs were significantly higher than at day 0 and than in MenACWY recipients. Only a handful of AZD1222 recipients were SARS-CoV-2 seropositive at baseline, limiting conclusions about previously exposed vaccinees. Because no samples from the day 14 peak response were available, repertoires could be characterized only after the peak T cell response. Participants were mostly white British and included more females than males, and it was suggested by the authors that clonal diversity may have been underestimated.

The CDR3 regions of human TCRbeta chains were subjected to immunosequencing. Under the source paper's analysis protocol: Repertoire TCRs were checked for matches against a reference library of SARS-CoV-2-specific TCRs that had been generated using the MIRA antigen-specificity platform. Breadth meant the fraction of unique TCRs that were SARS-CoV-2-associated, whereas depth meant the fraction of total T cells that were SARS-CoV-2-associated. Using the MIRA data, each spike-specific TCR was mapped to the spike region that the TCR reacts to and placed in a CD4 or CD8 class. Log10-transformed breadth and depth values were compared by one-way ANOVA with Sidak's multiple comparisons tests. This is the immuneACCESS table as TCRdb keeps it, with only in-frame sequences that have V and J called. A part of the clones is gone; compared with another copy, unresolved V genes explain less than half, and the rest is unexplained. V and J calls and clone size are as listed in that table; D and trimming were resolved from the DNA. The sample table holds over 150,000 clones, of which around 90% were seen once. The ten largest clones take up 15% to 20% of the sample.

According to the study, the label for this sample's time point signals: baseline before first vaccination. The vaccinee samples were drawn from two UK trials, COV001 and COV002, one of which was a single-blind randomized controlled phase 2/3 trial testing AZD1222 (ChAdOx1 nCoV-19) in healthy adults. Trial participant PBMC samples were collected at day 0 and day 28 after the second dose for TCRbeta chain sequencing. Sequences LNHNV (CDR1) and YYDKDF (CDR2) are obtained from the germline V gene (reference sequence). V lost 0 bases and J lost 6 bases, and the count of bases not matched to a germline gene is 8. Including cysteine and phenylalanine, the CDR3 has 16 amino acids. Solely the CDR3 DNA is kept, with 48 bases framed from the first base. Of note for this clone: Its antigen is not yet known. No per-base quality is available; no much larger clone lies one base away.

This receptor was obtained from an adult in good health. The sequences come from peripheral blood, collected on day 0 of AZD1222 vaccination. This receptor chain uses TRBV15 and TRBJ1-1; TRBD1 aligns with 9 central bases. The DNA sequence is as follows: TGTGCCACCAGCAGAGATTATTGGGACAGGGCCCCTGAAGCTTTCTTT. This yields the protein CATSRDYWDRAPEAFF.